This T cell receptor beta chain was captured by sequencing in a study of OX40 agonist ivuxolimab in advanced cancers. Study conclusions and caveats: Relative to CD4+ cells, CD8+ T cells on average had more expanded clones.

About this clone: What it recognizes is unknown.

CDR1 and CDR2 (germline): SNHLY, FYNNEI. The CDR3 sequence is 16 residues long. The J segment lost 7 bases and the V segment lost 1 base, leaving 7 bases of the junction unmatched. Data came from immunoSEQ multiplex PCR; TCRdb stores just in-frame clones and leaves some out. The data show tens of thousands of clones, about 88% seen once. The sequencing used CD4+ or CD8+ T cells sorted from blood, collected in a trial of the OX40 agonist ivuxolimab. The V gene is TRBV2, the J gene TRBJ1-6; 7 bases match TRBD1. The receptor comes from an adult with an advanced solid tumor such as melanoma, head and neck, liver or kidney cancer. CDR3 in amino acids: CASSEGKGAVNSPLHF. Written as DNA, the CDR3 is TGTGCCAGCAGTGAAGGGAAGGGGGCGGTGAATTCACCCCTCCACTTT. Full variable domain (rest looked up from reference TRBV2 and TRBJ1-6): EPEVTQTPSHQVTQMGQEVILRCVPISNHLYFYWYRQILGQKVEFLVSFYNNEISEKSEIFDDQFSVERPDGSNFTLKIRSTKLEDSAMYFCASSEGKGAVNSPLHFGNGTRLTVT.